This T cell receptor beta chain was captured by sequencing in a study of cytomegalovirus exposure and HLA in healthy donors. Primers included in the PCR were 60 Vbeta and 13 Jbeta primers. The table came from immunoSEQ multiplex PCR; TCRdb's copy has only in-frame clones and leaves some out. The sample shows roughly 290,000 clones, 80% of them seen only once. Trimming pared 6 bases from V and 10 bases from J, leaving 13 bases between. CDR3 length: 12 residues. The germline gives CDR1 LNHDA, CDR2 SQIVND (reference sequence). This sequence originates from a girl aged 2 to 10 in good health and CMV-seronegative. Sequencing was performed on PBMCs. The chain joins TRBV19 to TRBJ2-1, with a weak D call TRBD2 (5 bases). DNA of the CDR3: TGTGCCAGTAGCACCCGGGGTCGAGAGCAGTTCTTC. Translation: CASSTRGREQFF.